The T cell receptor beta chain described here comes from a study of neurological immune-mediated disorders. This clonotype was picked up many times. The V gene's germline CDR1 is MRHNA and CDR2 SNTAGT. Unmatched junction bases numbered 4, after V lost 6 bases and J lost 7 bases. The CDR3 contains 15 residues. TCRdb redid the calling of the 5' RACE reads with MiXCR, one entry per CDR3 protein. The data show fewer than 20,000 distinct CDR3 sequences, more than 3% seen once. The TCR sequence derives from a woman aged 40 to 55 in good health. The rearrangement joins TRBV6-4 to TRBJ2-1; 15 bases line up with TRBD2. Sequencing was done on a sample of CD8+ T cells from blood. CDR3 amino acids: CASSLGLAGGNEQFF. DNA for the CDR3: TGTGCCAGCAGCCTTGGACTAGCGGGAGGGAATGAGCAGTTCTTC.